The rows below give T cell receptor beta chains drawn from one sample of a study of T cells after yellow fever vaccination. TCRdb ran MiXCR on the 5' RACE reads and lists one entry per CDR3 protein. Of 450,000 to 600,000 distinct CDR3 sequences listed, approximately 13% were seen once; the top ten hold 11% to 15%. The input for sequencing was PBMCs, taken on the day of the yellow fever booster vaccination. The source is a man younger than 45 who received the YFV17D yellow fever vaccine. The CDR3 runs from the conserved cysteine through the conserved F or W. A D gene is named only where the DNA matches it firmly. Clone size is given for some rows only: seen once, a few or many times, or a class if the clone is expanded.

J gene	V gene	clone size	D gene	CDR3 protein	CDR3 DNA
TRBJ2-2	TRBV5-1	NA	NA	CASRPGWNTGELFF	TGCGCCAGCCGGCCGGGGTGGAACACCGGGGAGCTGTTTTTT
TRBJ2-1	TRBV20-1	NA	TRBD1	CSARGPTGINEQFF	TGCAGTGCTAGAGGTCCGACAGGGATCAATGAGCAGTTCTTC
TRBJ2-7	TRBV7-2	NA	TRBD2	CASSALLAGGEQYF	TGTGCCAGCAGCGCACTCCTGGCGGGAGGCGAGCAGTACTTC
TRBJ1-2	TRBV19	few	NA	CASSAYRNYGYTF	TGTGCCAGTAGTGCTTACAGAAACTATGGCTACACCTTC
TRBJ2-1	TRBV7-2	few	NA	CASRRGGESPYNEQFF	TGTGCCAGCAGGAGGGGGGGGGAGAGTCCTTACAATGAGCAGTTCTTC
TRBJ2-1	TRBV3-1	NA	NA	CASSQDQGHYNEQFF	TGTGCCAGCAGCCAAGATCAGGGACACTACAATGAGCAGTTCTTC
TRBJ1-4	TRBV3-1	NA	NA	CASSPRDGGPNEKLFF	TGTGCCAGCAGCCCCAGGGACGGGGGCCCTAATGAAAAACTGTTTTTT
TRBJ2-3	TRBV7-6	NA	TRBD1	CASSETGSTDTQYF	TGTGCCAGCAGCGAGACAGGGTCCACAGATACGCAGTATTTT
TRBJ2-7	TRBV15	many	NA	CATSRDLVASYEQYF	TGTGCCACCAGCAGAGATTTGGTGGCATCCTACGAGCAGTACTTC
TRBJ1-2	TRBV5-6	many	NA	CASSRGTNYGYTF	TGTGCCAGCAGCAGGGGAACTAACTATGGCTACACCTTC
TRBJ1-1	TRBV14	NA	NA	CASSLTGQPPRDTEAFF	TGTGCCAGCAGCCTAACTGGACAACCTCCACGTGACACTGAAGCTTTCTTT
TRBJ1-6	TRBV4-3	NA	NA	CASSQMRGNSPLHF	TGCGCCAGCAGCCAGATGCGGGGAAATTCACCCCTCCACTTT
TRBJ2-4	TRBV7-2	many	NA	CASSLVALAKNIQYF	TGTGCCAGCAGCTTAGTGGCGTTAGCCAAAAACATTCAGTACTTC
TRBJ2-7	TRBV2	NA	TRBD1	CASSDGTDSSYEQYF	TGTGCCAGCAGTGATGGGACAGACTCTTCCTACGAGCAGTACTTC
TRBJ2-1	TRBV27	NA	NA	CASSPLSVGARYDEQFF	TGTGCCAGCAGTCCCCTCTCGGTGGGGGCAAGGTACGATGAGCAGTTCTTC
TRBJ2-3	TRBV3-1	few	TRBD2	CASSQDMSSGSLADTQYF	TGTGCCAGCAGCCAAGATATGTCTAGCGGGAGCCTCGCAGATACGCAGTATTTT
TRBJ2-7	TRBV20-1	few	TRBD2	CSASGLAGVYEQYF	TGCAGTGCTAGCGGACTAGCGGGAGTCTACGAGCAGTACTTC
TRBJ1-2	TRBV5-1	few	TRBD1	CASSPGQGHGYTF	TGCGCCAGCAGCCCGGGACAGGGACATGGCTACACCTTC
TRBJ2-7	TRBV7-8	NA	TRBD2	CASSFKHRLAEIYEQYF	TGTGCCAGCAGCTTTAAGCATCGGCTAGCGGAAATCTACGAGCAGTACTTC
TRBJ2-5	TRBV28	few	TRBD1	CASRHSNRGPQETQYF	TGTGCCAGCAGACACTCCAACAGGGGGCCACAAGAGACCCAGTACTTC
TRBJ2-1	TRBV6-5	few	NA	CASSYSKGNYNEQFF	TGTGCCAGCAGTTACTCGAAGGGGAATTACAATGAGCAGTTCTTC
TRBJ2-7	TRBV5-6	NA	NA	CASSFWLPISYEQYF	TGTGCCAGCAGCTTTTGGCTACCGATCTCCTACGAGCAGTACTTC
TRBJ1-5	TRBV12-3/TRBV12-4	many	NA	CASSFSGGRQPQHF	TGTGCCAGCAGTTTTTCGGGAGGGCGACAGCCCCAGCATTTT